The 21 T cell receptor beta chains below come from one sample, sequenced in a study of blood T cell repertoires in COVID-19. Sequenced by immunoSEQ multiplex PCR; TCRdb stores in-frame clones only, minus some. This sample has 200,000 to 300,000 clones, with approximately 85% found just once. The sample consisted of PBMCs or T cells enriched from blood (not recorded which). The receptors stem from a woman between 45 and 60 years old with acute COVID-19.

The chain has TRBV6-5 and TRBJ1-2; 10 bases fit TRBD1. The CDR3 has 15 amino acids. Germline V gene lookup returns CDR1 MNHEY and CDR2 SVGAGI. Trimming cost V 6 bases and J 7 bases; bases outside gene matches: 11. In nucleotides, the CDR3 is TGTGCCAGCAGCCTTCCGGGACAGGGGAGGGGTGGCTACACCTTC. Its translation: CASSLPGQGRGGYTF.

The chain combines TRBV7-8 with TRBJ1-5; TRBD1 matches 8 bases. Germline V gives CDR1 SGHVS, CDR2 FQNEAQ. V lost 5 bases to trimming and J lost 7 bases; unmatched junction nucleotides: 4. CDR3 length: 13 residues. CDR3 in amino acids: CASSQQGEQPQHF. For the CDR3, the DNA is TGTGCCAGCAGCCAACAGGGGGAACAGCCCCAGCATTTT. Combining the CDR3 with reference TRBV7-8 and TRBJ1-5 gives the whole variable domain GAGVSQSPRYKVAKRGQDVALRCDPISGHVSLFWYQQALGQGPEFLTYFQNEAQLDKSGLPSDRFFAERPEGSVSTLKIQRTQQEDSAVYLCASSQQGEQPQHFGDGTRLSIL.

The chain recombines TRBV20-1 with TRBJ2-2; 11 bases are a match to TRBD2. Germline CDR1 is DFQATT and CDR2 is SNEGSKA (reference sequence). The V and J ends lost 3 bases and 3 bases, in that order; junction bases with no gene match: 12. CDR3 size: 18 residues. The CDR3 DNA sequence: TGCAGTGCTAGTGGTTTGGCTAGCGGGGGGCATGACACCGGGGAGCTGTTTTTT. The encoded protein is CSASGLASGGHDTGELFF.

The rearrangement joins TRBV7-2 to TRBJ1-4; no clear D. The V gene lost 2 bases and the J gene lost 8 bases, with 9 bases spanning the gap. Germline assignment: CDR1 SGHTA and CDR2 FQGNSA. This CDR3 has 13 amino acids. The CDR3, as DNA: TGTGCCAGCAGCTTAATAGTTTTCGAAAAACTGTTTTTT. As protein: CASSLIVFEKLFF.

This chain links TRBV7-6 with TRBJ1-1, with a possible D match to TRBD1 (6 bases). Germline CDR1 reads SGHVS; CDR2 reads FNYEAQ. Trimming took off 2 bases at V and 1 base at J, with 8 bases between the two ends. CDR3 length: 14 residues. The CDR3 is CASSLWGQNTEAFF. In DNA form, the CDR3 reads TGTGCCAGCAGCTTATGGGGACAGAACACTGAAGCTTTCTTT.

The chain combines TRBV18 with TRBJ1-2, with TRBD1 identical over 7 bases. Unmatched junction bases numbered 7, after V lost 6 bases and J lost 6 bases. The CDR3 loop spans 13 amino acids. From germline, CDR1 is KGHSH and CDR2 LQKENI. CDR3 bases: TGTGCCAGCTCGTCCCAGGGGGTAGATGGCTACACCTTC. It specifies CASSSQGVDGYTF. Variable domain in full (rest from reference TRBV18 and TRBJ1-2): NAGVMQNPRHLVRRRGQEARLRCSPMKGHSHVYWYRQLPEEGLKFMVYLQKENIIDESGMPKERFSAEFPKEGPSILRIQQVVRGDSAAYFCASSSQGVDGYTFGSGTRLTVV.

The CDR3 loop reads CAWSRGGSHRRDEQYF. In DNA form, the CDR3 reads TGTGCCTGGAGTAGGGGTGGTTCCCATAGAAGGGACGAGCAGTACTTC. The rearrangement joins TRBV30 to TRBJ2-7; a possible D gene is TRBD1 (5 bases). V was clipped by 2 bases and J by 5 bases, with 22 bases between them. Germline V gene lookup returns CDR1 GTSNPN and CDR2 SVGIG (reference sequence). The CDR3 runs 16 residues.

In DNA form, the CDR3 reads TGTGCCAGCAGCTTAACTGCGGGAACAGGAAACACTGAAGCTTTCTTT. The encoded protein is CASSLTAGTGNTEAFF. This sequence joins TRBV7-3 and TRBJ1-1; tentative D call: TRBD1 (5 bases). CDR1 and CDR2 from the germline V gene are SGHTA and FQGTGA. The germline V and J ends were trimmed by 0 bases and 2 bases, with 13 bases remaining between them. CDR3 length: 16 amino acids.

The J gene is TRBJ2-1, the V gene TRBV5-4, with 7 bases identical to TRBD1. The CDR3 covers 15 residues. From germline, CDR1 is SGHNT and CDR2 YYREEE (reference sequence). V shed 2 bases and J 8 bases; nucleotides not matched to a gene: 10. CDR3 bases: TGTGCCAGCAGCTTCCGGGACAGTTCCGGCGATGAGCAGTTCTTC. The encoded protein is CASSFRDSSGDEQFF.

The CDR3 DNA is TGTGCCAGCAGTTACTCGGGACAGGGGGAAAACATTCAGTACTTC. Translated, it gives CASSYSGQGENIQYF. The chain has TRBV6-5 and TRBJ2-4; 11 positions match TRBD1. The V gene end was trimmed by 0 bases and the J gene end by 5 bases; junction bases not matched to a gene: 0. Germline CDR1 reads MNHEY; CDR2 reads SVGAGI. The CDR3 consists of 15 residues.

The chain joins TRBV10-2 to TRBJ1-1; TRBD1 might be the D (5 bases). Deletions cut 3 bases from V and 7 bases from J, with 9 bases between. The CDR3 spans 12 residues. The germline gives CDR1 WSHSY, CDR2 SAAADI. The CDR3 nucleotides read TGCGCCAGCAGTGATATCAGGGTTGAAGCTTTCTTT. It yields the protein CASSDIRVEAFF.

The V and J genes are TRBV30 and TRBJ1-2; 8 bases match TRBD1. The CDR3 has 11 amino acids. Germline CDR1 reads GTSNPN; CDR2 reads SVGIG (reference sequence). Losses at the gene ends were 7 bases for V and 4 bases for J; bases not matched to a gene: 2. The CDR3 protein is CALGQGYGYTF. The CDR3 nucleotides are TGTGCCTTAGGACAGGGCTATGGCTACACCTTC.

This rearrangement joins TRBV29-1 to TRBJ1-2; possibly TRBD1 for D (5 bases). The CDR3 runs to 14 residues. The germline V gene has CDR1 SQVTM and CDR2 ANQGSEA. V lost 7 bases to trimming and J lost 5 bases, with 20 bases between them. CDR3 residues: CSASTLTGGYGYTF. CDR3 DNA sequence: TGCAGCGCCAGTACCTTAACGGGGGGATATGGCTACACCTTC.

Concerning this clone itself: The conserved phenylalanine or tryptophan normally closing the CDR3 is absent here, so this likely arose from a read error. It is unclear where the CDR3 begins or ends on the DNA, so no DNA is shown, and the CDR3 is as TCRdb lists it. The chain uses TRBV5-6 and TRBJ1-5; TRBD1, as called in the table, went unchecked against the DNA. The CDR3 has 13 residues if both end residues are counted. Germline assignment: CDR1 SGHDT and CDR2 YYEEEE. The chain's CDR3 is CASSFRTGGTFIL.

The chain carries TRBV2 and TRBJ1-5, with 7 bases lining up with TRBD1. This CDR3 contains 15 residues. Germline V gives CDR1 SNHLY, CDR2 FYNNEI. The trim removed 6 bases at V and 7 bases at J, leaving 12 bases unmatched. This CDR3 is CASSVQGSSGQPQHF. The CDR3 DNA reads TGTGCCAGCAGCGTACAGGGGTCATCGGGCCAGCCCCAGCATTTT. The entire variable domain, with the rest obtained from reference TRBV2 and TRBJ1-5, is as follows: EPEVTQTPSHQVTQMGQEVILRCVPISNHLYFYWYRQILGQKVEFLVSFYNNEISEKSEIFDDQFSVERPDGSNFTLKIRSTKLEDSAMYFCASSVQGSSGQPQHFGDGTRLSIL.

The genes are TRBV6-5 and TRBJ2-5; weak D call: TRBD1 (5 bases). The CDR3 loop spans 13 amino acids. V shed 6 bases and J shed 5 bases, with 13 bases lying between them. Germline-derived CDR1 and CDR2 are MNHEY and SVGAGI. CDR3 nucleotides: TGTGCCAGCAGCATCCAAGGGGCCGAGACCCAGTACTTC. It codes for CASSIQGAETQYF.

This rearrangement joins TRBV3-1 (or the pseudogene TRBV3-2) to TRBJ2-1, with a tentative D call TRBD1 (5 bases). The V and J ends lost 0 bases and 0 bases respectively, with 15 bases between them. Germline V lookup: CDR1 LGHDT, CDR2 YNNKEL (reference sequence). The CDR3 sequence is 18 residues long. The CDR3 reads CASSQDLQGPSSYNEQFF. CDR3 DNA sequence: TGTGCCAGCAGCCAAGATTTGCAGGGCCCGAGCTCCTACAATGAGCAGTTCTTC.

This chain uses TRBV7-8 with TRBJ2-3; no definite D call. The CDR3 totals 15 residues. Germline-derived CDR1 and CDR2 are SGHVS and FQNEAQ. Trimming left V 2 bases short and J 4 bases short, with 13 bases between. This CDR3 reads CASSLTETGADTQYF. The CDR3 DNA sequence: TGTGCCAGCAGCTTAACAGAAACTGGCGCAGATACGCAGTATTTT.

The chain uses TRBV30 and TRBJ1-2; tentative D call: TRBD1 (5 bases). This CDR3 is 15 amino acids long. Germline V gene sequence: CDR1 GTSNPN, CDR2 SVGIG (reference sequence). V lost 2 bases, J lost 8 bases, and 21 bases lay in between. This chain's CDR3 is CAWSLFPSGNRGYTF. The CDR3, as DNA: TGTGCCTGGAGTCTATTCCCCTCAGGGAATCGGGGCTACACCTTC.

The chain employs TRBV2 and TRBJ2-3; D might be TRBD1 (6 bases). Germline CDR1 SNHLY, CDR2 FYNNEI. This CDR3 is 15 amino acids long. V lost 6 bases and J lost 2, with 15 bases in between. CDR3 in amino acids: CASRLGAGPTDTQYF. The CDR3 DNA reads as TGTGCCAGCAGGTTGGGGGCAGGACCCACAGATACGCAGTATTTT.

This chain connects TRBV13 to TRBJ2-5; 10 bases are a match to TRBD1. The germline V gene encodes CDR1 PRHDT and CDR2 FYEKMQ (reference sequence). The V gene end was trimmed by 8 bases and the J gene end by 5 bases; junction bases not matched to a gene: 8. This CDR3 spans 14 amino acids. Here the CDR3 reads CASSSRDRGETQYF. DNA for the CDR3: TGTGCCAGCTCGTCCCGGGACAGGGGTGAGACCCAGTACTTC.